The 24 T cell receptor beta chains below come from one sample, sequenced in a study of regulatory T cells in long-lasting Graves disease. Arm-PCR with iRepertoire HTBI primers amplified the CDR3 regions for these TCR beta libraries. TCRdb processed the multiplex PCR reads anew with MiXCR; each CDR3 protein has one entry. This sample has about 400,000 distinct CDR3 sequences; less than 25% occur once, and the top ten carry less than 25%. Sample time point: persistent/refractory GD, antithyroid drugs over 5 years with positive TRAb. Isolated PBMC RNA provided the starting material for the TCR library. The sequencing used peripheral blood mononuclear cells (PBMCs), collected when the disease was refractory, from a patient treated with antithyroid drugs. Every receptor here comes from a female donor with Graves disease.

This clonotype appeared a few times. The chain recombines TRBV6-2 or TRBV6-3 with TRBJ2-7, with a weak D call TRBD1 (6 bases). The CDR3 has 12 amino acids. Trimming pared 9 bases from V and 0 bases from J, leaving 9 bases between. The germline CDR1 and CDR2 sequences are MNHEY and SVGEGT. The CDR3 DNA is TGTGCCAGGACAGGTAGCTCCTACGAGCAGTACTTC. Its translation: CARTGSSYEQYF.

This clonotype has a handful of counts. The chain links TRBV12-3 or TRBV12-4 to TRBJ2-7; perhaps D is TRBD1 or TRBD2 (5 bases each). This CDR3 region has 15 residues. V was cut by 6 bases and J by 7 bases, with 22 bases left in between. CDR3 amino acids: CASRAGGRGLMEQYF. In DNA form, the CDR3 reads TGTGCCAGCAGGGCCGGTGGACGGGGCCTTATGGAGCAGTACTTC.

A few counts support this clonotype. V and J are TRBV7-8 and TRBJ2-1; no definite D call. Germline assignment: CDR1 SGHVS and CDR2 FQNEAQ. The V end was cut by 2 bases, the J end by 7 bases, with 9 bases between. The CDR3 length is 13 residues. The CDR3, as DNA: TGTGCCAGCAGCTTAACTTCGCAGAATGAGCAGTTCTTC. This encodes CASSLTSQNEQFF.

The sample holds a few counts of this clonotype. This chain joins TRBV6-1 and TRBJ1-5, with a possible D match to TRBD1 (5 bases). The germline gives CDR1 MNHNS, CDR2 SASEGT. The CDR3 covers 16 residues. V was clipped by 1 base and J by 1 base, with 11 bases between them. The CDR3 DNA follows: TGTGCCAGCAGTGAAGTTTACAGGAAAAGCAATCAGCCCCAGCATTTT. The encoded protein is CASSEVYRKSNQPQHF.

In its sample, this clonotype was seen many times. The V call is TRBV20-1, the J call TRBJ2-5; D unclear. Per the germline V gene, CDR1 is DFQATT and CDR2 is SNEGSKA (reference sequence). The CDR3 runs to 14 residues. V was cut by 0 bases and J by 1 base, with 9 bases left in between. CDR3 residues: CSARDGGAQETQYF. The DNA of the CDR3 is TGCAGTGCTAGAGACGGCGGTGCCCAAGAGACCCAGTACTTC.

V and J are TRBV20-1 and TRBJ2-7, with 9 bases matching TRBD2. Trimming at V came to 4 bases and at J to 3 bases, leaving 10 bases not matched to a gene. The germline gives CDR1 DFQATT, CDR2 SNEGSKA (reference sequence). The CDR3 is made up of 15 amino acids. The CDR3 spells CSATVTSGGFYEQYF. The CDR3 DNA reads TGCAGTGCTACCGTGACTAGCGGCGGATTCTACGAGCAGTACTTC.

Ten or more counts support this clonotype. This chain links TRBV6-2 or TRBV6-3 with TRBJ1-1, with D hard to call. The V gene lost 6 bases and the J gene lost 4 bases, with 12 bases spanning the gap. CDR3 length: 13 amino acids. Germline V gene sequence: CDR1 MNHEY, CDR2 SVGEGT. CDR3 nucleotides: TGTGCCAGCAGCTCTCTCCCAGGCACTGAAGCTTTCTTT. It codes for CASSSLPGTEAFF.

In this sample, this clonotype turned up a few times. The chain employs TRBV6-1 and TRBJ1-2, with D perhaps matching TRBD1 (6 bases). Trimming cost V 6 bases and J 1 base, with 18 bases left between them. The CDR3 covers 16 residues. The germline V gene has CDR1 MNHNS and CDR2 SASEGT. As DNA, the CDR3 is TGTGCCAGCAGCCCGGCGGGGGCGATCGGTAACTATGGCTACACCTTC. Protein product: CASSPAGAIGNYGYTF.

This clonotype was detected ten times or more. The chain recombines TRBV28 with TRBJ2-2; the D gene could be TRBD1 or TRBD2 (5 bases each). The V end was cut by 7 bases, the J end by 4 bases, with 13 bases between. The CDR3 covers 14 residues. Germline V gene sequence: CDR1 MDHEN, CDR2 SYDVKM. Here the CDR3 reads CASTGTTLTGELFF. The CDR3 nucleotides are TGTGCCAGCACAGGGACCACCCTCACCGGGGAGCTGTTTTTT.

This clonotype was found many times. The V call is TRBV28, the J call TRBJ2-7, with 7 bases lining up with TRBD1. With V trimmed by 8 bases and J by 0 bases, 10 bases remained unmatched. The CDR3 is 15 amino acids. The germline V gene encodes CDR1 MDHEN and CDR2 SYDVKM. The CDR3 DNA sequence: TGTGCCAGCCATACGGTCGGGGACAGCTCCTACGAGCAGTACTTC. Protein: CASHTVGDSSYEQYF.

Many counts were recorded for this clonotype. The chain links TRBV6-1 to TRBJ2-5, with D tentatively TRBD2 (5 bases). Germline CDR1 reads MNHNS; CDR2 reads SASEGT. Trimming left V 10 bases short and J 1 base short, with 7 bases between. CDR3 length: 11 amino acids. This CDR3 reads CATEGQETQYF. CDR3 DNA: TGTGCCACCGAGGGCCAAGAGACCCAGTACTTC.

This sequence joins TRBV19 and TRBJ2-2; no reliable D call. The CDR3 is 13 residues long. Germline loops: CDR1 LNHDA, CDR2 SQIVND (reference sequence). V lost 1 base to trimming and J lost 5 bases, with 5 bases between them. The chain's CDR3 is CASSIVGTGELFF. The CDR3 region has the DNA TGTGCCAGTAGTATAGTAGGGACCGGGGAGCTGTTTTTT. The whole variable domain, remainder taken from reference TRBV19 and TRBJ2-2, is DGGITQSPKYLFRKEGQNVTLSCEQNLNHDAMYWYRQDPGQGLRLIYYSQIVNDFQKGDIAEGYSVSREKKESFPLTVTSAQKNPTAFYLCASSIVGTGELFFGEGSRLTVL.

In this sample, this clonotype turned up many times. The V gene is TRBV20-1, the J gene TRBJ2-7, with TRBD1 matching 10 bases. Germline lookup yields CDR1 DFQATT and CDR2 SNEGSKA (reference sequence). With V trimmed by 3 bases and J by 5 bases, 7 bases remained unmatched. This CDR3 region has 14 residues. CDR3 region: CSASEWDRGHEQYF. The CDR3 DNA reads TGCAGTGCTAGTGAATGGGACAGGGGCCACGAGCAGTACTTC.

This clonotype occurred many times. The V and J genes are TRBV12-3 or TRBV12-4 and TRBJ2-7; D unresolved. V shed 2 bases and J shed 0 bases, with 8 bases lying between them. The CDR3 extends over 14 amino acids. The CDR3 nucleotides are TGTGCCAGCAGTTTAACCGCTGCCTCCTACGAGCAGTACTTC. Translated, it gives CASSLTAASYEQYF.

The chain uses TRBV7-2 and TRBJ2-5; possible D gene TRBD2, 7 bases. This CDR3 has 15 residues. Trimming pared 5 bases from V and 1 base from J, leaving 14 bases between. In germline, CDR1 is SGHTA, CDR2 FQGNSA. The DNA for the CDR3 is TGTGCCAGCAGCCAAGGGGGGGCGTTCCAAGAGACCCAGTACTTC. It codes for CASSQGGAFQETQYF.

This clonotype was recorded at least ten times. The CDR3 is CASSRFATNEKLFF. The DNA for the CDR3 is TGTGCCAGCAGTCGATTTGCAACTAATGAAAAACTGTTTTTT. V and J are TRBV2 and TRBJ1-4, with D hard to call. Germline values: CDR1 SNHLY, CDR2 FYNNEI. V gave up 5 bases and J gave up 0 bases, with 7 bases separating them. This CDR3 has 14 residues.

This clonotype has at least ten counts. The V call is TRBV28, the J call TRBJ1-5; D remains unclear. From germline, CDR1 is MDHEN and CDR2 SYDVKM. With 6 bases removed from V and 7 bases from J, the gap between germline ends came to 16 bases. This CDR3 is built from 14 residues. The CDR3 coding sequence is TGTGCCAGCAGAGCGCTACTGGACCCCCAGCCCCAGCATTTT. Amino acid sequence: CASRALLDPQPQHF.

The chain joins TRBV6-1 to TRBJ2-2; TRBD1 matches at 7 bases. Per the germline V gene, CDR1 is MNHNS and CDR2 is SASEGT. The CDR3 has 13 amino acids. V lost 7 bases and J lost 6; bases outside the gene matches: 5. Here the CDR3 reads CASKGQTPGELFF. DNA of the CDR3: TGTGCCAGCAAGGGACAGACCCCCGGGGAGCTGTTTTTT.

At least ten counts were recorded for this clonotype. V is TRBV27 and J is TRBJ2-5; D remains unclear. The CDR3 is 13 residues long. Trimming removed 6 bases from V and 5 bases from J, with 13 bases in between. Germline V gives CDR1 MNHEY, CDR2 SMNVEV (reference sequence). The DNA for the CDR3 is TGTGCCAGCAGCCCCGACGTTGGGGAGACCCAGTACTTC. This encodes CASSPDVGETQYF.

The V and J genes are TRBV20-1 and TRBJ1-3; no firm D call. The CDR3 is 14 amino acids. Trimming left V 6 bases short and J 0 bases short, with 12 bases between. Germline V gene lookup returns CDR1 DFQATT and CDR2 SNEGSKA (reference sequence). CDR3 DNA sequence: TGCAGTGCCTCCCCTCGGAGCTCTGGAAACACCATATATTTT. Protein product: CSASPRSSGNTIYF.

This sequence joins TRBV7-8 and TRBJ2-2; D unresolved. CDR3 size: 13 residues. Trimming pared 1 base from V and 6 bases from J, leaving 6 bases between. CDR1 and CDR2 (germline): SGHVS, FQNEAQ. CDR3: CASSLDLAGELFF. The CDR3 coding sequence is TGTGCCAGCAGCTTAGACTTGGCCGGGGAGCTGTTTTTT.

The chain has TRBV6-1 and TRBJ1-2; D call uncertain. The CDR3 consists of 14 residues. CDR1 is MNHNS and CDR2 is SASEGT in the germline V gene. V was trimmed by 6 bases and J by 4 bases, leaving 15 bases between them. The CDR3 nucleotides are TGTGCCAGCAGCCCGACCGACCCCGGCTATGGCTACACCTTC. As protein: CASSPTDPGYGYTF.

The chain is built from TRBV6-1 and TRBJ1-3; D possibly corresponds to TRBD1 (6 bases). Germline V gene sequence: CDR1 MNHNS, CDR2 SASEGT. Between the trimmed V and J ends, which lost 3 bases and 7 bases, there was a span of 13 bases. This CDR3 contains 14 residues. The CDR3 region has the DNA TGTGCCAGCAGTGACCCAGGGGCGTTCAACACCATATATTTT. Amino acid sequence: CASSDPGAFNTIYF.

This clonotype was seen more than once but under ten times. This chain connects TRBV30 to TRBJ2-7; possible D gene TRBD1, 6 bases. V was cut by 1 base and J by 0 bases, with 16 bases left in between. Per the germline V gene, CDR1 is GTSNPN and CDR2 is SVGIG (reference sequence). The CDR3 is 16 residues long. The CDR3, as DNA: TGTGCCTGGAGTGACGATCCCGGGACAAACTCCTACGAGCAGTACTTC. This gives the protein CAWSDDPGTNSYEQYF.